These 6 T cell receptor beta chains were all obtained from the same sample, sequenced in a study of radiotherapy plus CTLA-4 blockade in lung cancer. Repertoires were generated with immunoSEQ multiplex PCR, while TCRdb's copy carries only in-frame clones and drops some. The sample shows tens of thousands of clones, about 78% of them seen only once. The sequencing here drew on peripheral blood, taken from a patient treated with radiotherapy plus ipilimumab. Receptors were obtained from a human donor with non-small cell lung cancer who had a partial response to radiotherapy plus ipilimumab. Some clones in this sample may be carry-over from other donors' samples.

The chain has TRBV27 and TRBJ2-1; 9 positions agree with TRBD1. The CDR3 contains 14 residues. With 5 bases clipped from V and 2 bases from J, the junction kept 1 base outside the gene matches. The germline V gene encodes CDR1 MNHEY and CDR2 SMNVEV (reference sequence). The CDR3 loop is CASSTGGPYNEQFF. Written as DNA, the CDR3 is TGTGCCAGCAGTACAGGGGGCCCCTACAATGAGCAGTTCTTC.

This chain connects TRBV5-1 to TRBJ2-7, with a weak D call TRBD1 (6 bases). V gave up 2 bases and J gave up 4 bases, with 16 bases separating them. Germline V gives CDR1 SGHRS, CDR2 YFSETQ. The CDR3 runs 15 residues. The CDR3 loop is CASSFQEDRYYEQYF. The DNA for the CDR3 is TGCGCCAGCAGCTTCCAAGAGGACAGATATTACGAGCAGTACTTC. The complete variable domain, with remaining parts taken from reference TRBV5-1 and TRBJ2-7, reads KAGVTQTPRYLIKTRGQQVTLSCSPISGHRSVSWYQQTPGQGLQFLFEYFSETQRNKGNFPGRFSGRQFSNSRSEMNVSTLELGDSALYLCASSFQEDRYYEQYFGPGTRLTVT.

The chain is built from TRBV5-1 and TRBJ2-5, with 9 bases lining up with TRBD1. Per the germline V gene, CDR1 is SGHRS and CDR2 is YFSETQ. This CDR3 has 14 residues. With V trimmed by 5 bases and J by 2 bases, 4 bases remained unmatched. CDR3 region: CASSSTGGQETQYF. The CDR3 DNA is TGCGCCAGCAGTTCGACAGGGGGACAAGAGACCCAGTACTTC.

This sequence joins TRBV11-3 and TRBJ1-6; D unresolved. V lost 0 bases to trimming and J lost 7 bases, with 4 bases between them. Germline V gene data show CDR1 as SGHNT and CDR2 as YENEEA. The CDR3 has 13 residues. This CDR3 is CASSLDPNSPLHF. As DNA, the CDR3 is TGTGCCAGCAGCTTAGATCCGAATTCACCCCTCCACTTT.

The genes are TRBV7-8 and TRBJ2-1, with 14 bases that match TRBD2. Germline V lookup: CDR1 SGHVS, CDR2 FQNEAQ. The CDR3 contains 20 residues. V was pared by 3 bases and J by 0 bases, with 10 bases of the junction left unmatched. The CDR3 DNA reads as TGTGCCAGCAGCTTCAGCAGACTAGCGGGGGGGCCAGGCTCCTACAATGAGCAGTTCTTC. Translated: CASSFSRLAGGPGSYNEQFF.

The chain joins TRBV6-1 to TRBJ1-2; TRBD1 matches at 8 bases. J lost 6 bases, V lost 6 bases, and 12 bases had no gene match. CDR1 MNHNS and CDR2 SASEGT come from the germline V gene. The CDR3 extends over 15 amino acids. DNA for the CDR3: TGTGCCAGCAGGCTTACGGACAGGGCGCTTGATGGCTACACCTTC. Amino acid sequence: CASRLTDRALDGYTF.